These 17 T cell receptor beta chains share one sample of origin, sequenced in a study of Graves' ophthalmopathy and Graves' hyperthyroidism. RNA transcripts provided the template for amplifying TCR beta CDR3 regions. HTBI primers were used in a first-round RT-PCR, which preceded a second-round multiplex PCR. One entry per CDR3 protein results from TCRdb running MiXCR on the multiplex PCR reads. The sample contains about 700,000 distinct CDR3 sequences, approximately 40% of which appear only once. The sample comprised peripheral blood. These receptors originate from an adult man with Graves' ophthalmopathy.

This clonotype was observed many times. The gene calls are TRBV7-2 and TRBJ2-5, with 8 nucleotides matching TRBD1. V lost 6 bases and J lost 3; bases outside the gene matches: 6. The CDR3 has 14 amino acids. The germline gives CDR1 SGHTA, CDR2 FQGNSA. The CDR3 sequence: CASSPDRVEETQYF. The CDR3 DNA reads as TGTGCCAGCAGTCCGGACAGGGTCGAAGAGACCCAGTACTTC.

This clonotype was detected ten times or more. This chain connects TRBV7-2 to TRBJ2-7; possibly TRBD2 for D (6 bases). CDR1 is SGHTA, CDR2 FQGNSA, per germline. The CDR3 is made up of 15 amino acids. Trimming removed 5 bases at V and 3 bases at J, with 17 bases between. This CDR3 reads CASSVDYRNVYEQYF. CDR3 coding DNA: TGTGCCAGCAGCGTGGACTACCGAAACGTCTACGAGCAGTACTTC.

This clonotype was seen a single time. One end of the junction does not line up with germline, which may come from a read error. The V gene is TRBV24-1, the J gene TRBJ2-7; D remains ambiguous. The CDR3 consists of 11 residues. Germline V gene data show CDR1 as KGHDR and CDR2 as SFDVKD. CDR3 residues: CASSYPNEQYF. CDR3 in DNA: TGTGCCAGCAGTTACCCGAACGAGCAGTACTTC.

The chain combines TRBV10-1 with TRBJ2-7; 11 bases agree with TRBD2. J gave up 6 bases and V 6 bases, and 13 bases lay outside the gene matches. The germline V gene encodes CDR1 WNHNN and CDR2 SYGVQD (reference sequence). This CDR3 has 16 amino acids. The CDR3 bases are TGCGCCAGCAGCTCCGGGACTAGCGGCCCCTGGCGCGAGCAGTACTTC. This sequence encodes CASSSGTSGPWREQYF.

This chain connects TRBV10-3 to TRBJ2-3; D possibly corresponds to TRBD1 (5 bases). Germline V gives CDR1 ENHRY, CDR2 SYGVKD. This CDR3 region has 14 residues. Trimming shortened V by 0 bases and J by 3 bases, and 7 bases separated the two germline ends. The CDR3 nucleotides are TGTGCCATCAGTGAGTCCAGGGAAACAGATACGCAGTATTTT. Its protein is CAISESRETDTQYF.

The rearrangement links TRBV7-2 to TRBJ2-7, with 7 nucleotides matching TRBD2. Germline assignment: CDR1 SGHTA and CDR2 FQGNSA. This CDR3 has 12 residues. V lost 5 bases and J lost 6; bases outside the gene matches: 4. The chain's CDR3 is CASSGGGFEQYF. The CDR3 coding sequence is TGTGCCAGCAGCGGGGGGGGATTCGAGCAGTACTTC.

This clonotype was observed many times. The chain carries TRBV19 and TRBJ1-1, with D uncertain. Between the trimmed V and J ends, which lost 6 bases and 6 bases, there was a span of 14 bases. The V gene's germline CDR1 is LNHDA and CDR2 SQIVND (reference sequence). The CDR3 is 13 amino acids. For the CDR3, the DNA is TGTGCCAGTAGCCCCCAAGGGTGGGCTGAAGCTTTCTTT. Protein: CASSPQGWAEAFF.

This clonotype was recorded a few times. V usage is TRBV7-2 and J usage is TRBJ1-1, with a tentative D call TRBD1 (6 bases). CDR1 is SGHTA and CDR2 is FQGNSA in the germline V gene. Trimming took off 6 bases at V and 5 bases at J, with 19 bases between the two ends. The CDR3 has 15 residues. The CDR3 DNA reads TGTGCCAGCAGACTAGGGGGGTCAGCCGTTACTGAAGCTTTCTTT. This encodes CASRLGGSAVTEAFF. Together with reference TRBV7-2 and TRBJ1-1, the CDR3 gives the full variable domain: GAGVSQSPSNKVTEKGKDVELRCDPISGHTALYWYRQSLGQGLEFLIYFQGNSAPDKSGLPSDRFSAERTGGSVSTLTIQRTQQEDSAVYLCASRLGGSAVTEAFFGQGTRLTVV.

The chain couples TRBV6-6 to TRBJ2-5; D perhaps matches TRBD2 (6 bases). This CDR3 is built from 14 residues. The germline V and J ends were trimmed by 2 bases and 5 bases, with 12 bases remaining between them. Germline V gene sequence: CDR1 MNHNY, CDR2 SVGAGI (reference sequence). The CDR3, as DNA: TGTGCCAGCAGTTACCCCGGAGGGCGGGAGACCCAGTACTTC. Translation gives CASSYPGGRETQYF.

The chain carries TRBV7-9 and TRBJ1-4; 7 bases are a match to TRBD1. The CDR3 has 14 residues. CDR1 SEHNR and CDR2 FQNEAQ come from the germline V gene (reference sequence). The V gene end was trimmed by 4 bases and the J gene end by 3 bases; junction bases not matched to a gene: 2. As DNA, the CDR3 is TGTGCCAGCAGCTCAGGGGGAGCTAATGAAAAACTGTTTTTT. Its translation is CASSSGGANEKLFF. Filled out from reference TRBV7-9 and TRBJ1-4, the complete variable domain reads DTGVSQNPRHKITKRGQNVTFRCDPISEHNRLYWYRQTLGQGPEFLTYFQNEAQLEKSRLLSDRFSAERPKGSFSTLEIQRTEQGDSAMYLCASSSGGANEKLFFGSGTQLSVL.

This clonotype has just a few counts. In nucleotides, the CDR3 is TGTGCCAGTAGCTGGAGGGGATGGAATCAGCCCCAGCATTTT. The encoded protein is CASSWRGWNQPQHF. V gene TRBV19 combines with J gene TRBJ1-5; tentatively, D is TRBD1 (5 bases). Germline CDR1 LNHDA, CDR2 SQIVND (reference sequence). V was clipped by 6 bases and J by 4 bases, with 13 bases between them. The CDR3 has 14 residues.

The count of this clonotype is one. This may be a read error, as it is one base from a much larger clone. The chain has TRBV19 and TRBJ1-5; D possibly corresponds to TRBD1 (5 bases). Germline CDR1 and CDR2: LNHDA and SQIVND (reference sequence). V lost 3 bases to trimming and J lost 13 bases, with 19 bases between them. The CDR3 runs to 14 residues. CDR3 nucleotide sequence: TGTGCCAGTAGTATTAGGCAGGGCGGGCAGAGTCAGCATTTT. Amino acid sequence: CASSIRQGGQSQHF.

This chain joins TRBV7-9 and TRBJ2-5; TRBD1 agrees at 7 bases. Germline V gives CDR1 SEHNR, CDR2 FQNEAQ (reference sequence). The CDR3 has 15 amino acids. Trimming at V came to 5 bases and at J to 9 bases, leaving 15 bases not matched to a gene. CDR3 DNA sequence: TGTGCCAGCAGCCGGGACAGTGGGAGCAATCAGCCCCAGTACTTC. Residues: CASSRDSGSNQPQYF.

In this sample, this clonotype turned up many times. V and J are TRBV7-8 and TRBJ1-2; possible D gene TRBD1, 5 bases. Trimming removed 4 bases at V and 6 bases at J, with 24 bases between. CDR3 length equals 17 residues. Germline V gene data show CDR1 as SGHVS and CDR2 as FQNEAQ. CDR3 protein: CASSSPDGAGLRNGYTF. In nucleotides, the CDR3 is TGTGCCAGCAGCTCCCCGGACGGGGCGGGACTCAGAAATGGCTACACCTTC. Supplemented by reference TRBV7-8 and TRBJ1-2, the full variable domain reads GAGVSQSPRYKVAKRGQDVALRCDPISGHVSLFWYQQALGQGPEFLTYFQNEAQLDKSGLPSDRFFAERPEGSVSTLKIQRTQQEDSAVYLCASSSPDGAGLRNGYTFGSGTRLTVV.

The CDR3 sequence: CATSDPAATGDQPQHF. As DNA, the CDR3 is TGTGCCACCAGTGATCCGGCAGCGACAGGGGATCAGCCCCAGCATTTT. The chain combines TRBV24-1 with TRBJ1-5; 8 bases map to TRBD1. Germline trimming cut 3 bases from V and 5 bases from J; bases unmatched to any gene: 8. The germline CDR1 and CDR2 sequences are KGHDR and SFDVKD. The CDR3 runs 16 residues.

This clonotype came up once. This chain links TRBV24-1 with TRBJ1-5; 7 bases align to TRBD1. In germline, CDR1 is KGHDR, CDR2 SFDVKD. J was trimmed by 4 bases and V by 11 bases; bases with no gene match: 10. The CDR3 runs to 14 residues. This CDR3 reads CASGQGTANQPQHF. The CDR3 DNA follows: TGTGCCAGCGGCCAGGGGACAGCGAATCAGCCCCAGCATTTT.

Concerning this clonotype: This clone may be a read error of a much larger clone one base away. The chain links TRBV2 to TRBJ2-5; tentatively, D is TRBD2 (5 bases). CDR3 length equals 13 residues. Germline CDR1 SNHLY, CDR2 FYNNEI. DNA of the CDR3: TGTGCCACCAGTGCGGCCCACCGGGGGACCCAGTACTTC. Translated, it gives CATSAAHRGTQYF.